Presented here are 14 T cell receptor beta chains from one specimen sequenced in a study of blood T cell repertoires in COVID-19. Sequencing was performed with immunoSEQ multiplex PCR; in TCRdb, only in-frame clones are kept and a portion is missing. The sample holds some 400,000 clones, around 90% seen once. Sample: peripheral blood. The receptors were sampled from a human donor in a cohort sampled during active COVID-19.

The rearrangement links TRBV2 to TRBJ2-3; weak D call: TRBD1 (7 bases). Per the germline V gene, CDR1 is SNHLY and CDR2 is FYNNEI. The CDR3 consists of 16 residues. Trimming took off 11 bases at V and 0 bases at J, with 21 bases between the two ends. CDR3 bases: TGTGCCCCCGGACGCGGCGGGACAGCTAGCACAGATACGCAGTATTTT. It specifies CAPGRGGTASTDTQYF.

The chain recombines TRBV14 with TRBJ1-2; 8 bases match TRBD1. The CDR3 runs 14 residues. V gave up 4 bases and J gave up 7 bases; unmatched junction bases: 8. Germline V gives CDR1 SGHDN, CDR2 FVKESK. CDR3 protein: CASSPNRGAAGYTF. CDR3 in DNA: TGTGCCAGCAGCCCCAACAGGGGGGCTGCTGGCTACACCTTC.

The chain employs TRBV7-3 and TRBJ2-5; the D gene is possibly TRBD2 (6 bases). Germline V gene lookup returns CDR1 SGHTA and CDR2 FQGTGA. The CDR3 loop spans 13 amino acids. Trimming took off 2 bases at V and 4 bases at J, with 8 bases between the two ends. The CDR3 region has the DNA TGTGCCAGCAGCTTATTGCGGGGAGAGACCCAGTACTTC. It encodes CASSLLRGETQYF.

This clone has only one observation. The chain employs TRBV24-1 and TRBJ1-2; weak D call: TRBD1 (5 bases). From germline, CDR1 is KGHDR and CDR2 SFDVKD. The V gene lost 4 bases and the J gene lost 7 bases, with 18 bases spanning the gap. The CDR3 runs to 15 residues. CDR3 DNA: TGTGCCACCAGTGACTATTTGTCGGGGGAAGGTGGCTACACCTTC. This sequence encodes CATSDYLSGEGGYTF.

V and J are TRBV6-5 and TRBJ2-7, with D maybe TRBD1 (6 bases). Germline CDR1 is MNHEY and CDR2 is SVGAGI. Trimming left V 6 bases short and J 3 bases short, with 12 bases between. This CDR3 has 13 residues. The CDR3 loop reads CASSTGTNYEQYF. CDR3 coding DNA: TGTGCCAGCAGCACCGGGACAAACTACGAGCAGTACTTC.

This clone was observed once. V gene TRBV5-5 combines with J gene TRBJ1-4, with D possibly being TRBD1 (6 bases). Trimming cost V 0 bases and J 6 bases, with 15 bases left between them. Germline V gene lookup returns CDR1 SGHKS and CDR2 YYEKEE (reference sequence). The CDR3 runs to 16 residues. CDR3 residues: CASSLAWEWTDEKLFF. CDR3 in DNA: TGTGCCAGCAGCTTGGCCTGGGAATGGACAGATGAAAAACTGTTTTTT.

This clone occurred a few times. The chain is built from TRBV18 and TRBJ1-1, with D uncertain. Trimming left V 3 bases short and J 1 base short, with 9 bases between. The germline V gene has CDR1 KGHSH and CDR2 LQKENI. The CDR3 is 14 residues long. Here the CDR3 reads CASSPTVTNTEAFF. CDR3 coding DNA: TGTGCCAGCTCACCCACGGTTACGAACACTGAAGCTTTCTTT.

V gene TRBV4-1 combines with J gene TRBJ1-1; D not certain. The length of the CDR3 is 17 residues. With 0 bases removed from V and 5 bases from J, the gap between germline ends came to 19 bases. Germline assignment: CDR1 MGHRA and CDR2 YSYEKL. CDR3 coding DNA: TGCGCCAGCAGCCAAGAGCCCCGTGGAGCAAGGAAAACTGAAGCTTTCTTT. Encoded protein: CASSQEPRGARKTEAFF.

This chain joins TRBV7-8 and TRBJ2-3; perhaps TRBD1 as D (5 bases). V shed 1 base and J shed 0 bases, with 8 bases lying between them. Germline values: CDR1 SGHVS, CDR2 FQNEAQ. CDR3 size: 15 residues. The CDR3 spells CASSLDRISTDTQYF. For the CDR3, the DNA is TGTGCCAGCAGCTTAGACAGGATAAGCACAGATACGCAGTATTTT.

The count of this clone is one. The chain is built from TRBV4-1 and TRBJ1-2; D is undetermined. The CDR3 has 16 amino acids. Between the trimmed V and J ends, which lost 1 base and 5 bases, there was a span of 17 bases. Germline-derived CDR1 and CDR2 are MGHRA and YSYEKL. Here the CDR3 DNA reads TGCGCCAGCAGCCAAGGATTTGTCACTTTTGCTTATGGCTACACCTTC. This codes for CASSQGFVTFAYGYTF.

The chain has TRBV20-1 and TRBJ2-5, with D unclear. The CDR3 is 10 amino acids. V was shortened by 6 bases and J by 5 bases, with 7 bases between the two germline ends. CDR1 and CDR2 from the germline V gene are DFQATT and SNEGSKA (reference sequence). For the CDR3, the DNA is TGCAGTGCGGGCACCGAGACCCAGTACTTC. This gives the protein CSAGTETQYF.

V and J are TRBV19 and TRBJ2-1; a weak D match, TRBD2 (6 bases). Between the trimmed V and J ends, which lost 2 bases and 9 bases, there was a span of 14 bases. Germline V lookup: CDR1 LNHDA, CDR2 SQIVND (reference sequence). The CDR3 totals 14 residues. Here the CDR3 DNA reads TGTGCCAGTAGTATAATTTTTGGAGGGAGTGAGCAGTTCTTC. It translates to CASSIIFGGSEQFF.

The V and J genes are TRBV28 and TRBJ1-5; no reliable D call. V was trimmed by 7 bases and J by 0 bases, leaving 22 bases between them. The CDR3 extends over 18 amino acids. The germline gives CDR1 MDHEN, CDR2 SYDVKM. CDR3 DNA: TGTGCCAGCACCCCCCGGGGATTCGGGTTTTATAGCAATCAGCCCCAGCATTTT. It is translated as CASTPRGFGFYSNQPQHF.

The rearrangement joins TRBV19 to TRBJ2-1, with 9 bases that match TRBD2. Per germline, CDR1 LNHDA and CDR2 SQIVND (reference sequence). This CDR3 is built from 14 residues. J was trimmed by 7 bases and V by 6 bases; bases with no gene match: 7. The CDR3 coding sequence is TGTGCCAGTAGCCGTAGCGGGAGTATAAATGAGCAGTTCTTC. This encodes CASSRSGSINEQFF.